Each of the 10 T cell receptor beta chains below was sequenced from the same sample in a study of T cell responses to AZD1222 COVID-19 vaccine (TCRdb year 2021). Library construction relied on the immunoSEQ multiplex PCR assay. Here the immuneACCESS table is served through TCRdb, limited to in-frame sequences with V and J called. Missing clones are a known gap in these copies; in checked studies unresolved V genes cover under half, and the rest lacks a known reason. The sample has about 100,000 clones on record, 65% to 90% of them singletons. The ten top clones hold approximately 6% of the sample. The sample's time point label is to be understood as: baseline before first vaccination. Specimen: peripheral blood, collected on day 0 of AZD1222 vaccination. The receptors stem from an adult in good health.

The V call is TRBV5-1, the J call TRBJ1-5; TRBD1 agrees at 9 bases. From germline, CDR1 is SGHRS and CDR2 YFSETQ. The V segment lost 4 bases and the J segment 3 bases; nucleotides outside the gene matches: 5. The CDR3 covers 15 residues. CDR3 sequence reads: CASSQGTGTNQPQHF. CDR3 in DNA: TGCGCCAGCAGCCAAGGGACAGGGACCAATCAGCCCCAGCATTTT.

The chain couples TRBV6-2 or TRBV6-3 to TRBJ1-6, with 11 bases aligning to TRBD1. The junction had 8 bases not matched to a gene; V was cut back by 5 bases and J by 8 bases. CDR1 and CDR2 (germline): MNHEY, SVGEGT. The CDR3 runs 16 residues. CDR3 nucleotide sequence: TGTGCCAGCAGTAGCCGGACAGGGGGCTTCGATTCACCCCTCCACTTT. Encoded protein: CASSSRTGGFDSPLHF.

The chain uses TRBV11-3 and TRBJ2-2; D call uncertain. The ends were cut back, 5 bases at V and 7 bases at J, with 11 bases in the middle. Germline V gene data show CDR1 as SGHNT and CDR2 as YENEEA. This CDR3 has 13 residues. In DNA, the CDR3 is TGTGCCAGCAGCCCCCGGCCGCTCGGGGAGCTGTTTTTT. Translated: CASSPRPLGELFF.

The sample holds one count of this clone. The chain joins TRBV29-1 to TRBJ2-2; D is unclear. V gave up 6 bases and J gave up 2 bases, with 10 bases separating them. The CDR3 totals 13 residues. Germline V gene data show CDR1 as SQVTM and CDR2 as ANQGSEA. The CDR3, as DNA: TGCAGCGTCTTGAACAGAAACACCGGGGAGCTGTTTTTT. It translates to CSVLNRNTGELFF.

V gene TRBV5-1 combines with J gene TRBJ1-1, with unresolved D. V was trimmed by 2 bases and J by 4 bases, leaving 15 bases between them. The germline CDR1 and CDR2 sequences are SGHRS and YFSETQ. This CDR3 spans 15 amino acids. The CDR3 region has the DNA TGCGCCAGCAGCTTTGGTGGTCCGTGGGGCACTGAAGCTTTCTTT. Translation: CASSFGGPWGTEAFF.

J is TRBJ1-6 and V is TRBV27; possible D gene TRBD1, 6 bases. V was trimmed by 10 bases and J by 7 bases, leaving 14 bases between them. The CDR3 loop spans 13 amino acids. In germline, CDR1 is MNHEY, CDR2 SMNVEV (reference sequence). CDR3 amino acids: CATGQTVNSPLHF. CDR3 DNA sequence: TGTGCCACTGGACAGACTGTGAATTCACCCCTCCACTTT.

V gene TRBV11-2 combines with J gene TRBJ2-1, with D possibly matching TRBD1 (7 bases). V lost 1 base, J lost 8 bases, and 15 bases lay in between. Germline V gene sequence: CDR1 SGHAT, CDR2 FQNNGV. The CDR3 covers 15 residues. In nucleotides, the CDR3 is TGTGCCAGCAGCTTAGGACAGGGAGGCTTTGATGAGCAGTTCTTC. Protein product: CASSLGQGGFDEQFF.

The V gene is TRBV9, the J gene TRBJ2-7; D not certain. CDR1 is SGDLS, CDR2 YYNGEE, per germline. V lost 0 bases and J lost 3, with 10 bases in between. The CDR3 contains 14 residues. The CDR3 DNA reads as TGTGCCAGCAGCGTAGGAGGCGGATTCTACGAGCAGTACTTC. As protein: CASSVGGGFYEQYF.

This chain connects TRBV7-9 to TRBJ2-7; no definite D call. Per germline, CDR1 SEHNR and CDR2 FQNEAQ (reference sequence). This CDR3 is 15 amino acids long. V was clipped by 1 base and J by 2 bases, with 12 bases between them. This CDR3 reads CASSLDRSSTYEQYF. As DNA, the CDR3 is TGTGCCAGCAGCTTAGATCGGAGCTCAACCTACGAGCAGTACTTC.

This clone has just a few counts. The chain employs TRBV10-1 and TRBJ1-1; tentative D call: TRBD1 (5 bases). V was cut by 2 bases and J by 1 base, with 8 bases left in between. This CDR3 is 14 amino acids long. Germline CDR1 is WNHNN and CDR2 is SYGVQD (reference sequence). The DNA of the CDR3 is TGCGCCAGCAGTGAGCCGGGGCAGAACACTGAAGCTTTCTTT. Encoded protein: CASSEPGQNTEAFF.